This is a list of T cell receptor beta chains from one sample in a study of cytomegalovirus exposure and HLA in healthy donors. Measured with immunoSEQ multiplex PCR; TCRdb has only the in-frame clones, and not every one. The data contain 95,000 to 150,000 clones, 65% to 80% of them singletons. The specimen was PBMCs. Every receptor here comes from a man aged 55 to 70 in good health and CMV-seropositive. Each CDR3 is given with its conserved first and last residue. A D gene is named only where the DNA matches it firmly. Only some rows state a clone size, as once, few, many or a class for expanded clones.

clone size	V gene	J gene	D gene	CDR3 protein	CDR3 DNA
-	TRBV7-6	TRBJ1-5	-	CASSLGPGAISNQPQHF	TGTGCCAGCAGCCTGGGCCCAGGGGCAATAAGCAATCAGCCCCAGCATTTT
once	TRBV5-6	TRBJ1-1	-	CASSLARDTKAFF	TGTGCCAGCAGCTTGGCCCGGGACACAAAAGCTTTCTTT
-	TRBV2	TRBJ2-2	-	CASSGPGHRSSGELFF	TGTGCCAGCAGTGGACCGGGACACCGATCGTCTGGGGAGCTGTTTTTT
-	TRBV9	TRBJ2-5	TRBD1	CASSAWDRQAETQYF	TGTGCCAGCAGCGCCTGGGACAGGCAGGCGGAGACCCAGTACTTC
-	TRBV11-2	TRBJ1-1	-	CASSLLRAAEAFF	TGTGCCAGCAGCTTACTGAGGGCCGCTGAAGCTTTCTTT
few	TRBV11-2	TRBJ1-4	-	CASSLDQGATATNEKLFF	TGTGCCAGCAGCTTAGATCAAGGAGCGACCGCAACTAATGAAAAACTGTTTTTT
few	TRBV27	TRBJ2-7	TRBD1	CASRPQHRGNEQYF	TGTGCCAGCAGACCACAACACAGGGGCAACGAGCAGTACTTC
-	TRBV9	TRBJ1-5	TRBD1	CASSPDRDWDQPQHF	TGTGCCAGCAGCCCCGACAGGGATTGGGATCAGCCCCAGCATTTT
-	TRBV5-4	TRBJ2-3	-	CASSQGAPGTDTQYF	TGTGCCAGCAGCCAAGGGGCGCCAGGGACAGATACGCAGTATTTT
-	TRBV28	TRBJ1-1	TRBD1	CASSSGTGTGNTEAFF	TGTGCCAGCAGTTCGGGGACCGGGACAGGAAACACTGAAGCTTTCTTT
-	TRBV2	TRBJ2-7	TRBD2	CARGGLAESYEQYF	TGTGCCAGAGGAGGACTAGCGGAATCCTACGAGCAGTACTTC